Presented here are 23 T cell receptor beta chains from one specimen sequenced in a study of regulatory T cells in long-lasting Graves disease. Time point specified: persistent/refractory GD, antithyroid drugs over 5 years with positive TRAb. The TCR library was prepared using RNA isolated from PBMCs. Both iRepertoire HTBI primers and Arm-PCR of CDR3 regions were used to build the TCR beta libraries. TCRdb reprocessed the multiplex PCR reads via MiXCR and lists one record per CDR3 protein. The data contain fewer than 450,000 distinct CDR3 sequences, 23% of them singletons. The sequenced sample was peripheral blood mononuclear cells (PBMCs), obtained when the disease was refractory, from a patient treated with antithyroid drugs. These receptors all stem from a female donor with Graves disease.

The chain couples TRBV2 to TRBJ2-1; 9 bases match TRBD1. Trimming removed 6 bases from V and 5 bases from J; junction bases left unmatched: 8. This CDR3 comprises 15 residues. Per germline, CDR1 SNHLY and CDR2 FYNNEI. CDR3 bases: TGTGCCAGCAGGAGGGGACAGGGAGGCAACAATGAGCAGTTCTTC. The encoded protein is CASRRGQGGNNEQFF.

V and J are TRBV29-1 and TRBJ2-2; the match to TRBD1 covers 8 bases. Looked up from germline, CDR1 is SQVTM and CDR2 is ANQGSEA. V shed 4 bases, J shed 6 bases, and the junction held 7 bases outside the gene matches. The CDR3 extends over 14 amino acids. CDR3 sequence: CSVGQGALPGELFF. The CDR3 region has the DNA TGCAGCGTTGGGCAGGGGGCGCTACCCGGGGAGCTGTTTTTT.

This clonotype was detected a few times. The chain has TRBV7-9 and TRBJ2-5, with D maybe TRBD1 (6 bases). CDR3 length: 16 residues. The germline V gene encodes CDR1 SEHNR and CDR2 FQNEAQ (reference sequence). The V end was cut by 5 bases, the J end by 4 bases, with 20 bases between. The CDR3 nucleotides are TGTGCCAGCAGCCAAAACTCAGGGGTGGATGGAGAGACCCAGTACTTC. Translating gives CASSQNSGVDGETQYF.

In this sample, this clonotype turned up many times. CDR3 nucleotides: TGTGCCAGCAGTTTGGGCAGGGGGACTGAGACCCAGTACTTC. This sequence encodes CASSLGRGTETQYF. This rearrangement joins TRBV6-5 to TRBJ2-5, with a tentative D call TRBD1 (7 bases). The CDR3 sequence is 14 residues long. CDR1 is MNHEY and CDR2 is SVGAGI in the germline V gene. Between the trimmed V and J ends, which lost 4 bases and 5 bases, there was a span of 14 bases.

This clonotype was recorded only once. This chain uses TRBV5-6 with TRBJ2-2, with 8 bases that match TRBD1. There are 16 residues in the CDR3. The germline gives CDR1 SGHDT, CDR2 YYEEEE. The J segment lost 5 bases and the V segment lost 3 bases, leaving 9 bases of the junction unmatched. The CDR3, as DNA: TGTGCCAGCAGCTGGACTCAGGGGGCTGTTACCGGGGAGCTGTTTTTT. Translation: CASSWTQGAVTGELFF.

In the case of this clonotype: An end of the junction does not agree with germline; a read error may underlie this. The CDR3 here is CSARGPPF. CDR3 nucleotide sequence: TGCAGTGCTAGGGGCCCCCCCTTC. The chain uses TRBV20-1 and TRBJ2-7, with unresolved D. This CDR3 is built from 8 residues. Germline assignment: CDR1 DFQATT and CDR2 SNEGSKA (reference sequence).

This clonotype was counted between two and nine times. The chain joins TRBV20-1 to TRBJ2-5; the D is unclear. The CDR3 has 15 amino acids. The germline V gene has CDR1 DFQATT and CDR2 SNEGSKA (reference sequence). V lost 0 bases and J 5 bases, leaving 16 bases between the germline ends. The DNA of the CDR3 is TGCAGTGCTAGAGATTTGACCGCCGTTATCGAGACCCAGTACTTC. It encodes CSARDLTAVIETQYF.

About this clonotype: A clone one base away is much larger, so this may be a read error. This chain connects TRBV7-2 to TRBJ2-7; D remains unclear. With 4 bases removed from V and 0 bases from J, the gap between germline ends came to 10 bases. CDR1 SGHTA and CDR2 FQGNSA come from the germline V gene. CDR3 length equals 14 residues. CDR3 sequence (DNA): TGTACCAGCAGCTCGGTTTTCGGCTCCTACGAGCAGTACTTC. This codes for CTSSSVFGSYEQYF.

This chain uses TRBV5-1 with TRBJ2-4; a weak D match, TRBD2 (5 bases). V was trimmed by 0 bases and J by 1 base, leaving 11 bases between them. The CDR3 consists of 16 residues. The V gene's germline CDR1 is SGHRS and CDR2 YFSETQ. CDR3 sequence: CASSLVPSGAKNIQYF. Here the CDR3 DNA reads TGCGCCAGCAGCTTGGTCCCATCGGGGGCCAAAAACATTCAGTACTTC.

Only a few counts were recorded for this clonotype. The chain recombines TRBV4-1 with TRBJ1-2; D uncertain. The CDR3 is 14 amino acids. V was clipped by 1 base and J by 5 bases, with 11 bases between them. Germline lookup yields CDR1 MGHRA and CDR2 YSYEKL. The CDR3 spells CASSQGGFGYGYTF. CDR3 nucleotide sequence: TGCGCCAGCAGCCAAGGGGGTTTTGGATATGGCTACACCTTC.

Many counts were recorded for this clonotype. The chain is built from TRBV6-2 or TRBV6-3 and TRBJ2-4, with D possibly matching TRBD2 (6 bases). V lost 2 bases and J 6 bases, leaving 11 bases between the germline ends. The germline V gene encodes CDR1 MNHEY and CDR2 SVGEGT. CDR3 length equals 14 residues. The CDR3 DNA is TGTGCCAGCAGTTACGGCGGGGCTGTAAACATTCAGTACTTC. Translated: CASSYGGAVNIQYF.

The V call is TRBV19, the J call TRBJ2-7; D tentatively fits TRBD1 or TRBD2 (6 bases each). The V gene's germline CDR1 is LNHDA and CDR2 SQIVND (reference sequence). The CDR3 runs to 16 residues. The germline V and J ends were trimmed by 3 bases and 2 bases, with 17 bases remaining between them. The CDR3 spells CASSIALGGRAYEQYF. In DNA form, the CDR3 reads TGTGCCAGTAGTATCGCGCTCGGGGGCAGGGCCTACGAGCAGTACTTC.

There are many counts of this clonotype. CDR3 region: CASSGPGAGGVQNIQYF. The CDR3, as DNA: TGTGCCAGCAGCGGACCTGGGGCAGGGGGGGTCCAAAACATTCAGTACTTC. The chain uses TRBV2 and TRBJ2-4; D might be TRBD1 or TRBD2, each matching 7 bases. This CDR3 is 17 amino acids long. Germline CDR1 is SNHLY and CDR2 is FYNNEI. V gave up 6 bases and J gave up 5 bases, with 23 bases separating them.

This clonotype has at least ten counts. The CDR3 sequence is CASSSMGSSIYEQYF. The CDR3 bases are TGCGCCAGCAGCTCTATGGGATCCTCTATCTACGAGCAGTACTTC. This chain uses TRBV5-1 with TRBJ2-7; D not resolved. This CDR3 contains 15 residues. Germline CDR1 is SGHRS and CDR2 is YFSETQ. Trimming removed 3 bases from V and 3 bases from J, with 16 bases in between.

A word on this clonotype: At one boundary the junction diverges from the germline segment, which might be a read error. The chain links TRBV12-3 or TRBV12-4 to TRBJ2-4; TRBD1 matches at 10 bases. This CDR3 contains 13 residues. The DNA for the CDR3 is TGTGCCAGCGGTTTTGGACAGGGGGACATTCAGTACTTC. Translation: CASGFGQGDIQYF.

This clonotype was observed at least ten times. This chain connects TRBV5-5 to TRBJ1-5; no reliable D call. Trimming took 0 bases from V and 1 from J, leaving 8 bases between them. Germline-derived CDR1 and CDR2 are SGHKS and YYEKEE (reference sequence). CDR3 length: 15 amino acids. CDR3 in amino acids: CASSLGSGSNQPQHF. The CDR3 DNA sequence: TGTGCCAGCAGCTTGGGAAGCGGGAGCAATCAGCCCCAGCATTTT.

The V gene is TRBV3-1, the J gene TRBJ2-1; D is uncertain. The V and J ends lost 1 base and 9 bases respectively, with 10 bases between them. The CDR3 is 13 residues long. CDR1 LGHDT and CDR2 YNNKEL come from the germline V gene (reference sequence). The CDR3 sequence is CASSQALGGEQFF. CDR3 nucleotide sequence: TGTGCCAGCAGCCAAGCTTTGGGTGGTGAGCAGTTCTTC.

The rearrangement uses TRBV7-3 and TRBJ1-2; D is ambiguous. Germline CDR1 is SGHTA and CDR2 is FQGTGA. This CDR3 is 13 amino acids long. Trimming cost V 6 bases and J 4 bases, with 12 bases left between them. The CDR3 nucleotides read TGTGCCAGCAGTCTAGATCCCACCTATGGCTACACCTTC. It encodes CASSLDPTYGYTF.

Only a few counts were recorded for this clonotype. This chain links TRBV9 with TRBJ1-2; 12 bases match TRBD1. Germline-derived CDR1 and CDR2 are SGDLS and YYNGEE. The CDR3 has 16 amino acids. V lost 3 bases, J lost 4 bases, and 7 bases stayed unmatched. The CDR3 DNA reads TGTGCCAGCAGCGCCGGGACAGGGGGCTTGAGCTATGGCTACACCTTC. Its protein is CASSAGTGGLSYGYTF. The full variable domain, its missing parts supplied by reference TRBV9 and TRBJ1-2, is DSGVTQTPKHLITATGQRVTLRCSPRSGDLSVYWYQQSLDQGLQFLIQYYNGEERAKGNILERFSAQQFPDLHSELNLSSLELGDSALYFCASSAGTGGLSYGYTFGSGTRLTVV.

To note about this clonotype: A much more abundant neighbour one base away suggests this may be a read error. The chain has TRBV20-1 and TRBJ2-7; tentatively, D is TRBD1 (5 bases). The CDR3 is made up of 13 amino acids. Germline-derived CDR1 and CDR2 are DFQATT and SNEGSKA (reference sequence). V dropped 3 bases and J dropped 0 bases, with 9 bases sitting between them. CDR3 residues: CSASHRSSYEQYF. CDR3 DNA: TGCAGTGCTAGTCACAGGAGCTCCTACGAGCAGTACTTC.

This clonotype was picked up many times. This chain connects TRBV2 to TRBJ1-5, with 9 nucleotides matching TRBD1. Germline V gives CDR1 SNHLY, CDR2 FYNNEI. Trimming cost V 7 bases and J 6 bases; bases outside gene matches: 10. The CDR3 is made up of 15 amino acids. This chain's CDR3 is CASTEGTGYGQPQHF. CDR3 coding DNA: TGTGCCAGCACCGAAGGGACAGGGTACGGTCAGCCCCAGCATTTT.

The chain recombines TRBV27 with TRBJ1-3; TRBD1 is a possible D gene (6 bases). Germline lookup yields CDR1 MNHEY and CDR2 SMNVEV (reference sequence). CDR3 length: 16 amino acids. V lost 6 bases and J lost 0, with 15 bases in between. The CDR3 region is CASRKGTLSSGNTIYF. CDR3 coding DNA: TGTGCCAGCAGAAAAGGGACACTTTCCTCTGGAAACACCATATATTTT.

This clonotype appeared a few times. The gene calls are TRBV20-1 and TRBJ2-5; TRBD2 agrees at 10 bases. Germline V gene lookup returns CDR1 DFQATT and CDR2 SNEGSKA (reference sequence). The CDR3 covers 15 residues. J was trimmed by 0 bases and V by 3 bases; bases with no gene match: 4. CDR3 nucleotide sequence: TGCAGTGCTAGGCCCAGCGGGAGGGACCAAGAGACCCAGTACTTC. Its translation: CSARPSGRDQETQYF.